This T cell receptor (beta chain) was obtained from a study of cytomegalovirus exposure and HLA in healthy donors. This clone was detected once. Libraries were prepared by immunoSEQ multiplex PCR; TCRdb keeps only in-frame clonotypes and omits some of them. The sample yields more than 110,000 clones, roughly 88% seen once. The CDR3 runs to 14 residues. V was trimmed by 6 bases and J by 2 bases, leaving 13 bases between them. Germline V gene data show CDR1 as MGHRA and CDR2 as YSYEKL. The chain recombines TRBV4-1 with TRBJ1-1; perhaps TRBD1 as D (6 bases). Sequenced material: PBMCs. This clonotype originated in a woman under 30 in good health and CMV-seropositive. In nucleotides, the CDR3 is TGCGCCAGCAGTGAGACACAGGGAAACACTGAAGCTTTCTTT. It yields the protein CASSETQGNTEAFF.